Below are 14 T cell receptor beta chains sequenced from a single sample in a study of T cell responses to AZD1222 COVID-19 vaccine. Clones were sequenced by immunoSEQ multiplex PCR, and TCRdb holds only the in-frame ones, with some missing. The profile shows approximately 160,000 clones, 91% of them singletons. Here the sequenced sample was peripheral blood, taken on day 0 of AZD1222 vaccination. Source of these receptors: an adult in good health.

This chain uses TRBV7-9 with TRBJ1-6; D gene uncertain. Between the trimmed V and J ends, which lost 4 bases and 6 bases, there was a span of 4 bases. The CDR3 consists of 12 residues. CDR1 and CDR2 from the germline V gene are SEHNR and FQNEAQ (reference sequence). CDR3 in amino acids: CASSYINSPLHF. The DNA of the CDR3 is TGTGCCAGCAGCTATATTAATTCACCCCTCCACTTT.

DNA of the CDR3: TGTGCCAGCAGCGCCCCGTACGGGCGGGGGCAGTACTTC. Encoded protein: CASSAPYGRGQYF. This chain joins TRBV6-2 or TRBV6-3 and TRBJ2-7; possible D gene TRBD2, 6 bases. The CDR3 has 13 residues. V was cut by 6 bases and J by 9 bases, with 18 bases left in between. Germline CDR1 reads MNHEY; CDR2 reads SVGEGT.

The CDR3 region is CASSIDRGPFFGYTF. CDR3 coding DNA: TGTGCCAGTAGTATAGATCGGGGGCCCTTCTTTGGCTACACCTTC. This chain joins TRBV19 and TRBJ1-2; D is perhaps TRBD1 (6 bases). The CDR3 covers 15 residues. V was cut by 0 bases and J by 7 bases, with 15 bases left in between. CDR1 is LNHDA and CDR2 is SQIVND in the germline V gene (reference sequence).

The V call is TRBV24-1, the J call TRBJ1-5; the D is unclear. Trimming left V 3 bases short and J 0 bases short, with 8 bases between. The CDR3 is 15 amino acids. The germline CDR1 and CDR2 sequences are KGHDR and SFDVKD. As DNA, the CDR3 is TGTGCCACCAGTGATGGACGGTTTAGCAATCAGCCCCAGCATTTT. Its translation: CATSDGRFSNQPQHF.

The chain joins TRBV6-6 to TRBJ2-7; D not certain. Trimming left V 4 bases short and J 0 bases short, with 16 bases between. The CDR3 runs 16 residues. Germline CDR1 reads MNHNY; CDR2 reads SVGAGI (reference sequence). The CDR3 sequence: CASSWTLAAGSYEQYF. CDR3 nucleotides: TGTGCCAGCAGTTGGACCTTGGCTGCAGGCTCCTACGAGCAGTACTTC.

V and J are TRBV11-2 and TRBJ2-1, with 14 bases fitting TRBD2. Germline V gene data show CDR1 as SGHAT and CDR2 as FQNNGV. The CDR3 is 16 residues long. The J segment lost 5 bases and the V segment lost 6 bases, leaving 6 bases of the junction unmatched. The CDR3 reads CASSNRLAGGNNEQFF. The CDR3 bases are TGTGCCAGCAGTAACCGACTAGCGGGAGGGAACAATGAGCAGTTCTTC.

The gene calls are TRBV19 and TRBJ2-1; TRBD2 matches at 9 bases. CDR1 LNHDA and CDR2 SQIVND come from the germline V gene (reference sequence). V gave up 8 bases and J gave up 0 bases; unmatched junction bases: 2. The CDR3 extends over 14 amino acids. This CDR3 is CASVSGSSYNEQFF. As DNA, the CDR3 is TGTGCCAGTGTTAGCGGGAGCTCCTACAATGAGCAGTTCTTC. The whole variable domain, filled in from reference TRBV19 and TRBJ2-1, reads DGGITQSPKYLFRKEGQNVTLSCEQNLNHDAMYWYRQDPGQGLRLIYYSQIVNDFQKGDIAEGYSVSREKKESFPLTVTSAQKNPTAFYLCASVSGSSYNEQFFGPGTRLTVL.

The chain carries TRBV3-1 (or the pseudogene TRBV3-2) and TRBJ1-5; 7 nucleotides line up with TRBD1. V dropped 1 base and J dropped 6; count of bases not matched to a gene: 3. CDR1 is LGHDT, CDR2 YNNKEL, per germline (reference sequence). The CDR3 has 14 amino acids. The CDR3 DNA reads TGTGCCAGCAGCCAAGGACAGGGTACTCAGCCCCAGCATTTT. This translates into CASSQGQGTQPQHF.

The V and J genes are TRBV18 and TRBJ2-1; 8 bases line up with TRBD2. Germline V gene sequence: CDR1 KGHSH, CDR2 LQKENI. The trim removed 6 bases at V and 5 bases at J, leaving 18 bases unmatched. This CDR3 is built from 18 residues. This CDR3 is CASSPRTSGPIFNNEQFF. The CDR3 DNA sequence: TGTGCCAGCTCCCCGCGTACTAGCGGCCCAATCTTCAACAATGAGCAGTTCTTC.

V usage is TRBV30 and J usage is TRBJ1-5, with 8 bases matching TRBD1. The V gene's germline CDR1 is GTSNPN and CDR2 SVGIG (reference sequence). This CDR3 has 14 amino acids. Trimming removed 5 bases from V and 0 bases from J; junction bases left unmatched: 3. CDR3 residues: CAWGQGRSNQPQHF. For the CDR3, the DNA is TGTGCCTGGGGACAGGGTCGTAGCAATCAGCCCCAGCATTTT.

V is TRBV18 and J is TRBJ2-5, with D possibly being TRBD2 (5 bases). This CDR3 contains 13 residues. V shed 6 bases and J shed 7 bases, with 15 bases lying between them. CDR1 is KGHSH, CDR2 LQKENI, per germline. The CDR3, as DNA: TGTGCCAGCTCTCCAACTAGATTTGGGACCCAGTACTTC. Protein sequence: CASSPTRFGTQYF.

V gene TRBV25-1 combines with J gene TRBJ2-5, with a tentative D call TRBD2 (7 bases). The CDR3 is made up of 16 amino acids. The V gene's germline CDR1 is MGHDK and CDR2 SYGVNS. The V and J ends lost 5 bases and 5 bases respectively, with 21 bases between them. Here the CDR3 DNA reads TGTGCCAGCAGTCCCCGGGGGGCAGGGAGGGCGGAGACCCAGTACTTC. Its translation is CASSPRGAGRAETQYF. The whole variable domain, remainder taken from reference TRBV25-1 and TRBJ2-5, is EADIYQTPRYLVIGTGKKITLECSQTMGHDKMYWYQQDPGMELHLIHYSYGVNSTEKGDLSSESTVSRIRTEHFPLTLESARPSHTSQYLCASSPRGAGRAETQYFGPGTRLLVL.

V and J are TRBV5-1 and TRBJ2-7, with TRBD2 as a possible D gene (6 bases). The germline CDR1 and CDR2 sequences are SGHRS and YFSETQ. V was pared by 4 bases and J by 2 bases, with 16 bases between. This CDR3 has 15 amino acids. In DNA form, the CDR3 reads TGCGCCAGCAGCGATTTCCCTAGCGTTCCCTACGAGCAGTACTTC. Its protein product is CASSDFPSVPYEQYF.

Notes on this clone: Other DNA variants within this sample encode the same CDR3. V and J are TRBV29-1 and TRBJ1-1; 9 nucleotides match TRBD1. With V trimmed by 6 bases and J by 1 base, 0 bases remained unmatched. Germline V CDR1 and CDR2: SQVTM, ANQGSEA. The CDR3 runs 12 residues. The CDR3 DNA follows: TGCAGCGTGGGACAGGGGAACACTGAAGCTTTCTTT. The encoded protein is CSVGQGNTEAFF.